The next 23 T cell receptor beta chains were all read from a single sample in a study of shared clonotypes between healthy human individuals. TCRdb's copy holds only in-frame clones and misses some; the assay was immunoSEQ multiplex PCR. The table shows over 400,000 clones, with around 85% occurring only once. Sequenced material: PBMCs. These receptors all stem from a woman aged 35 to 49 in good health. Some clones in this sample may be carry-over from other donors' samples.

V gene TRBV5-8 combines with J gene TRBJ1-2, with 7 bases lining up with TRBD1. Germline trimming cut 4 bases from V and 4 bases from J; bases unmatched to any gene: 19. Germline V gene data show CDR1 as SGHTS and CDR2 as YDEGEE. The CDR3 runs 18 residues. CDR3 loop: CASSHATPDRVPGYGYTF. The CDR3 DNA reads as TGTGCCAGCAGCCACGCCACCCCTGACAGGGTTCCTGGCTATGGCTACACCTTC.

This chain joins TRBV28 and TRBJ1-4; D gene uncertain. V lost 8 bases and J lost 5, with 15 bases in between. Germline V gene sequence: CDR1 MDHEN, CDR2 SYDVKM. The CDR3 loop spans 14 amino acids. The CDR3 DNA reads TGTGCCAGCCATGATGGGGAGTTCAATGAAAAACTGTTTTTT. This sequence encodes CASHDGEFNEKLFF.

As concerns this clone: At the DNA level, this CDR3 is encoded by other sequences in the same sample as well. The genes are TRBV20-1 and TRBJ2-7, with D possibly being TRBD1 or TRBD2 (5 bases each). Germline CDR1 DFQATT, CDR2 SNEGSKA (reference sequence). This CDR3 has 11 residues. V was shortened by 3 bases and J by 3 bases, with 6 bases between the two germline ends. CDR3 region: CSARRGYEQYF. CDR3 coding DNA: TGCAGTGCTAGGAGGGGCTACGAGCAGTACTTC.

The CDR3 region has the DNA TGTGCCAGCAGATCCGCCACAGGGACTAATGAAAAACTGTTTTTT. Translating it yields CASRSATGTNEKLFF. This chain connects TRBV28 to TRBJ1-4; D is possibly TRBD1 (6 bases). In germline, CDR1 is MDHEN, CDR2 SYDVKM. The CDR3 is 15 amino acids. Trimming stripped 6 bases from V and 2 bases from J, with 13 bases between.

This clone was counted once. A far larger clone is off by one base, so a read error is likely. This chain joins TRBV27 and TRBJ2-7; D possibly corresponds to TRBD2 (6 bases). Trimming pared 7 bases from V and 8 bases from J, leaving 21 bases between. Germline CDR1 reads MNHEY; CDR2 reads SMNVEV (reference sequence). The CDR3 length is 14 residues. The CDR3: CASNPGRAGRKQYF. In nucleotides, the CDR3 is TGTGCCAGCAACCCTGGACGCGCGGGACGGAAGCAGTACTTC.

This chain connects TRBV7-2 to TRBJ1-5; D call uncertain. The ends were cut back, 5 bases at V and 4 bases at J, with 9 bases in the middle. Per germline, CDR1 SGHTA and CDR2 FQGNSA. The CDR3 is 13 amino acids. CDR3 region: CASSPRRNQPQHF. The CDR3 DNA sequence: TGTGCCAGCAGCCCAAGGAGAAATCAGCCCCAGCATTTT.

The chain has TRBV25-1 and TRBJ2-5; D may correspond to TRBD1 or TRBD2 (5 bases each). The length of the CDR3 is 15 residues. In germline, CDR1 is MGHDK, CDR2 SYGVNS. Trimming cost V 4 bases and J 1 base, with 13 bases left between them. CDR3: CASSGGRGSQETQYF. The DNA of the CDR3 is TGTGCCAGCAGTGGGGGGAGAGGTTCCCAAGAGACCCAGTACTTC.

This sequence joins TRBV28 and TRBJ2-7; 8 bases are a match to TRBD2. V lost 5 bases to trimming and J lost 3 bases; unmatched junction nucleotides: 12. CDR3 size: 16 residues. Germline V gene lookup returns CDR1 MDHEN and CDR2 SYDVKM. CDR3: CASSPPAGVISYEQYF. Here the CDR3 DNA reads TGTGCCAGCAGTCCTCCAGCGGGAGTAATAAGCTACGAGCAGTACTTC.

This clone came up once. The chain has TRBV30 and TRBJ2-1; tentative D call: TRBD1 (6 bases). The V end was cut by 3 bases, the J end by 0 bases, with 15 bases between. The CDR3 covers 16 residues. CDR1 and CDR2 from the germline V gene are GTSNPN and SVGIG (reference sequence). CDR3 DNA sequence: TGTGCCTGGAGGGACAGTGGACGGGGCTCCTACAATGAGCAGTTCTTC. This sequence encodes CAWRDSGRGSYNEQFF.

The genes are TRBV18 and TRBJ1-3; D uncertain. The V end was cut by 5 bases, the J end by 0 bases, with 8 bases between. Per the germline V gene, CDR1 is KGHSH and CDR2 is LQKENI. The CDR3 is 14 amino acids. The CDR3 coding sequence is TGTGCCAGCTCAGAGGAGAGCTCTGGAAACACCATATATTTT. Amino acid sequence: CASSEESSGNTIYF.

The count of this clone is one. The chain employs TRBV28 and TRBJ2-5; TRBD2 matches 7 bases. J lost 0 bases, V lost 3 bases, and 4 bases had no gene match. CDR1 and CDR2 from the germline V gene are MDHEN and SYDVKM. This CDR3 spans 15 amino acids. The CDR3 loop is CASSFTRGNQETQYF. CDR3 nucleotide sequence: TGTGCCAGCAGTTTTACGCGGGGGAACCAAGAGACCCAGTACTTC.

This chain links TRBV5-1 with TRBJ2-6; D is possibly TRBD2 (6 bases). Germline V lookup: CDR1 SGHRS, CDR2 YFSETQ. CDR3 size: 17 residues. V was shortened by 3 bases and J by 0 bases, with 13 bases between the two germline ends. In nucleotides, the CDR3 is TGCGCCAGCAGCTGGGGGGATACCAACTCTGGGGCCAACGTCCTGACTTTC. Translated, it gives CASSWGDTNSGANVLTF. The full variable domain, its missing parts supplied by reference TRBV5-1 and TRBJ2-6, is KAGVTQTPRYLIKTRGQQVTLSCSPISGHRSVSWYQQTPGQGLQFLFEYFSETQRNKGNFPGRFSGRQFSNSRSEMNVSTLELGDSALYLCASSWGDTNSGANVLTFGAGSRLTVL.

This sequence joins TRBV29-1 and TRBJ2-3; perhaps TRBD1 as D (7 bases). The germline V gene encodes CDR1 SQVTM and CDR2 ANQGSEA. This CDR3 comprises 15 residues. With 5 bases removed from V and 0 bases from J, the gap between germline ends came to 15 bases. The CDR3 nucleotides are TGCAGCGTTAGGAGGGCAGGGGGAAGCACAGATACGCAGTATTTT. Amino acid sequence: CSVRRAGGSTDTQYF.

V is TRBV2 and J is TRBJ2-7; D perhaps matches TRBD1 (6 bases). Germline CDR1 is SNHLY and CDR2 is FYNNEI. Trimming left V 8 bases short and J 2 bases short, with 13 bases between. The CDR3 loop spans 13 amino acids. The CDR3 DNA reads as TGTGCCAGCGAGGGGGACACAGCCTACGAGCAGTACTTC. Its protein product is CASEGDTAYEQYF.

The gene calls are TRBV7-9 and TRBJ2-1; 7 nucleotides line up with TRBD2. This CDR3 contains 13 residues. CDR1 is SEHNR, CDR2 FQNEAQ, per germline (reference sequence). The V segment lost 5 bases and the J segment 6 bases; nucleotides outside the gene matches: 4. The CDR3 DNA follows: TGTGCCAGCAGCCCAGGGACTACCAATGAGCAGTTCTTC. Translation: CASSPGTTNEQFF.

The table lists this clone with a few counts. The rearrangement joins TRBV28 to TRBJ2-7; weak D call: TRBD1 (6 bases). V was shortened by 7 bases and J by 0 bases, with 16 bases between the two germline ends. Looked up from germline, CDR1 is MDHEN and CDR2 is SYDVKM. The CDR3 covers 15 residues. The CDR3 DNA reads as TGTGCCAGCACCGATCAGGACAGATTCTCCTACGAGCAGTACTTC. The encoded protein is CASTDQDRFSYEQYF.

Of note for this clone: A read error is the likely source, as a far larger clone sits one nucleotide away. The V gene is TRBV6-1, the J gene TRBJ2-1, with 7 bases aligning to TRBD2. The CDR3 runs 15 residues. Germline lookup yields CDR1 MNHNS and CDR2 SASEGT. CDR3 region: CTSSEIGEGYNEQFF. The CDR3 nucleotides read TGTACCAGCAGTGAAATAGGGGAGGGATACAATGAGCAGTTCTTC.

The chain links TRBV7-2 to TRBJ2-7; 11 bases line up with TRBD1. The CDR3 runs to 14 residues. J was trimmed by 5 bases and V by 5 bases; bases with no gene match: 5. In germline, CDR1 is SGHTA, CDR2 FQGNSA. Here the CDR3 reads CASSRSGQGDEQYF. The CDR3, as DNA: TGTGCCAGCAGCCGATCGGGACAGGGGGACGAGCAGTACTTC.

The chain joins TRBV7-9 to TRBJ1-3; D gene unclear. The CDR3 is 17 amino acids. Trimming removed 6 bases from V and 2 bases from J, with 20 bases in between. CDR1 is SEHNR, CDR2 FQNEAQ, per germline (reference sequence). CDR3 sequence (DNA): TGTGCCAGCAGGCCAACGGGAGCGGTGGGAGCTGGAAACACCATATATTTT. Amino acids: CASRPTGAVGAGNTIYF.

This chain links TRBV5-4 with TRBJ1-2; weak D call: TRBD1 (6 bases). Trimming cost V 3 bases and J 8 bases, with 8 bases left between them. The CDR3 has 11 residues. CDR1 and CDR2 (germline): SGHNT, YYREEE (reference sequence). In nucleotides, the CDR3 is TGTGCCAGCAGCTACAGGGCGGGCTACACCTTC. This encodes CASSYRAGYTF.

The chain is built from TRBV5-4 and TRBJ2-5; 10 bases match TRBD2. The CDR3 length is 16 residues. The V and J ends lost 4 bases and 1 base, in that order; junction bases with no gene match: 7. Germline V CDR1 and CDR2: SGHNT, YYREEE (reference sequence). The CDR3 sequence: CASSPGGLALQETQYF. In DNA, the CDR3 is TGTGCCAGCAGCCCGGGGGGACTAGCGCTCCAAGAGACCCAGTACTTC.

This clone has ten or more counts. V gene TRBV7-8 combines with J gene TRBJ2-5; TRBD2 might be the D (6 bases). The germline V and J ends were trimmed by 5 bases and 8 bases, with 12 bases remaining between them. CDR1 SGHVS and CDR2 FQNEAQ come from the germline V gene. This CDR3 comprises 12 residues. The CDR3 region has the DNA TGTGCCAGCAGCCGAGATAGCGGTACCCAGTACTTC. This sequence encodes CASSRDSGTQYF.

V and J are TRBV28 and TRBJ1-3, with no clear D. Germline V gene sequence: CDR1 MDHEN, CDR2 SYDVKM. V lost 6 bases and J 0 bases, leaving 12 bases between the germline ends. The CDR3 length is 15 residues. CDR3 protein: CASSYTLRSGNTIYF. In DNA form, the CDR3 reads TGTGCCAGCAGCTACACCCTTCGCTCTGGAAACACCATATATTTT.